This T cell receptor (beta chain) is drawn from a study of Ad26.COV2.S vaccination and SARS-CoV-2 variants. On the study more broadly: Vaccine-arm donor from the placebo-controlled COV1001 Ad26.COV2.S trial.

Treatment given: 19 received Ad26.COV2.S at low or high dose, single or two shots; about 5 received placebo; per-sample allocation not given. Sampling occurred on day 63 after the first vaccine or placebo injection. The protocol was immunoSEQ multiplex PCR, while the TCRdb copy is restricted to in-frame clones and leaves out a portion. This sample yields roughly 700,000 clones, of which roughly nine tenths are seen a single time; approximately 1.5% belongs to the top ten. The sequencing used peripheral blood, collected in a trial of Ad26.COV2.S vaccine versus placebo. The origin of this receptor is a person between 18 and 65 years old who received the Ad26.COV2.S COVID-19 vaccine or a placebo.

CDR3: CASSYTSWSASSSTDTQYF. CDR3 in DNA: TGTGCCAGCAGCTACACCAGTTGGTCGGCTAGCTCGAGCACAGATACGCAGTATTTT. The chain recombines TRBV4-2 with TRBJ2-3, with a possible D match to TRBD2 (5 bases). This CDR3 comprises 19 residues. V gave up 5 bases and J gave up 0 bases, with 24 bases separating them. Per the germline V gene, CDR1 is LGHNA and CDR2 is YNFKEQ.